The 25 T cell receptor beta chains given below trace back to one sample, sequenced in a study of identical twins. TCRdb processed the 5' RACE reads anew with MiXCR; each CDR3 protein has one entry. The sample records 750,000 to 950,000 distinct CDR3 sequences, roughly an eighth being singletons. This same sample was also part of a study on yellow fever vaccine responses in identical twins.

The sequencing sample was made of PBMCs. These receptors all stem from a woman younger than 35 in good health.

The J gene is TRBJ2-4, the V gene TRBV5-1; D is perhaps TRBD1 (6 bases). This CDR3 region has 15 residues. The germline V gene has CDR1 SGHRS and CDR2 YFSETQ. Trimming removed 5 bases at V and 0 bases at J, with 12 bases between. DNA of the CDR3: TGCGCCAGCAGATCGACAGGAGTAGCCAAAAACATTCAGTACTTC. It codes for CASRSTGVAKNIQYF. Filled out from reference TRBV5-1 and TRBJ2-4, the complete variable domain reads KAGVTQTPRYLIKTRGQQVTLSCSPISGHRSVSWYQQTPGQGLQFLFEYFSETQRNKGNFPGRFSGRQFSNSRSEMNVSTLELGDSALYLCASRSTGVAKNIQYFGAGTRLSVL.

The CDR3 sequence: CASSLTGGHEAFF. DNA for the CDR3: TGTGCCAGCAGCCTAACAGGGGGCCATGAAGCTTTCTTT. The rearrangement joins TRBV3-1 to TRBJ1-1, with 9 bases identical to TRBD1. The CDR3 is made up of 13 amino acids. Germline V CDR1 and CDR2: LGHDT, YNNKEL (reference sequence). V gave up 4 bases and J gave up 7 bases; unmatched junction bases: 4.

This clonotype was seen only a few times. V usage is TRBV5-1 and J usage is TRBJ2-3; D is possibly TRBD1 (6 bases). This CDR3 spans 14 amino acids. Trimming removed 3 bases at V and 6 bases at J, with 14 bases between. Germline CDR1 SGHRS, CDR2 YFSETQ. CDR3 sequence (DNA): TGCGCCAGCAGCTCTCAACAGGGTTTGGATACGCAGTATTTT. It is translated as CASSSQQGLDTQYF.

CDR3 sequence (DNA): TGTGCCAGCAGAAGTCCCCCGGGTCATCTAACCTACAATGAGCAGTTCTTC. Translated, it gives CASRSPPGHLTYNEQFF. V is TRBV25-1 and J is TRBJ2-1, with D hard to call. CDR1 MGHDK and CDR2 SYGVNS come from the germline V gene. V shed 6 bases and J shed 2 bases, with 20 bases lying between them. This CDR3 has 17 amino acids.

This clonotype was counted a few times. The chain joins TRBV7-9 to TRBJ1-3; maybe TRBD1 (6 bases). The ends were cut back, 4 bases at V and 7 bases at J, with 23 bases in the middle. There are 17 residues in the CDR3. Germline CDR1 is SEHNR and CDR2 is FQNEAQ (reference sequence). CDR3 sequence reads: CASSSSVGGPLGNTIYF. CDR3 nucleotide sequence: TGTGCCAGCAGCTCCTCGGTTGGGGGCCCCCTTGGGAACACCATATATTTT.

A few counts support this clonotype. The gene calls are TRBV12-3 or TRBV12-4 and TRBJ2-3; maybe TRBD2 (5 bases). The CDR3 contains 13 residues. Trimming removed 6 bases from V and 5 bases from J, with 12 bases in between. The CDR3 DNA reads as TGTGCCAGCAGCCCGGCGGCGGGAGATACGCAGTATTTT. This codes for CASSPAAGDTQYF.

This clonotype was observed a handful of times. This chain uses TRBV6-2 or TRBV6-3 with TRBJ2-7, with no clear D. Germline values: CDR1 MNHEY, CDR2 SVGEGT. CDR3 size: 14 residues. The germline V and J ends were trimmed by 10 bases and 0 bases, with 16 bases remaining between them. The CDR3 bases are TGTGCCACCACATCCCGCAGTAGCTCCTACGAGCAGTACGTC. Protein product: CATTSRSSSYEQYV.

This clonotype has just a few counts. The chain combines TRBV2 with TRBJ2-2, with D unresolved. The CDR3 runs to 16 residues. Germline loops: CDR1 SNHLY, CDR2 FYNNEI. V lost 2 bases and J 0 bases, leaving 10 bases between the germline ends. The CDR3: CASSESGPANTGELFF. The CDR3 DNA sequence: TGTGCCAGCAGTGAATCAGGACCCGCGAACACCGGGGAGCTGTTTTTT.

This clonotype was counted at least ten times. The chain has TRBV27 and TRBJ2-6, with D perhaps matching TRBD1 (5 bases). The germline gives CDR1 MNHEY, CDR2 SMNVEV (reference sequence). Trimming stripped 5 bases from V and 0 bases from J, with 8 bases between. CDR3 length: 15 residues. CDR3 region: CASSPRGSGANVLTF. CDR3 nucleotide sequence: TGTGCCAGCAGTCCTAGGGGCTCTGGGGCCAACGTCCTGACTTTC.

The table lists this clonotype with a few counts. The chain is built from TRBV15 and TRBJ1-4; unclear D gene. CDR1 and CDR2 (germline): LNHNV, YYDKDF (reference sequence). Trimming shortened V by 5 bases and J by 7 bases, and 14 bases separated the two germline ends. The CDR3 is made up of 14 amino acids. The CDR3 here is CATSGVGVGEKLFF. DNA of the CDR3: TGTGCCACCAGCGGGGTGGGAGTGGGTGAAAAACTGTTTTTT.

This chain uses TRBV15 with TRBJ1-5, with a possible D match to TRBD1 (6 bases). Looked up from germline, CDR1 is LNHNV and CDR2 is YYDKDF (reference sequence). CDR3 size: 16 residues. V was cut by 0 bases and J by 5 bases, with 14 bases left in between. The CDR3 reads CATSRDGRRTDQPQHF. Here the CDR3 DNA reads TGTGCCACCAGCAGAGATGGAAGAAGGACAGATCAGCCCCAGCATTTT.

This clonotype was seen a few times. Here the CDR3 reads CASSIGQSYNEQFF. The DNA of the CDR3 is TGTGCCAGCAGTATAGGGCAATCCTACAATGAGCAGTTCTTC. The rearrangement uses TRBV6-1 and TRBJ2-1; D uncertain. Deletions cut 5 bases from V and 1 base from J, with 9 bases between. Germline CDR1 is MNHNS and CDR2 is SASEGT. The CDR3 loop spans 14 amino acids.

J is TRBJ2-2 and V is TRBV7-2; no clear D. The germline V and J ends were trimmed by 3 bases and 6 bases, with 14 bases remaining between them. CDR3 length: 15 amino acids. CDR1 and CDR2 from the germline V gene are SGHTA and FQGNSA. The CDR3 is CASSFGSGMPGELFF. The CDR3 nucleotides are TGTGCCAGCAGCTTCGGAAGTGGTATGCCCGGGGAGCTGTTTTTT.

This clonotype was found a few times. This rearrangement joins TRBV6-5 to TRBJ2-7; D may be TRBD1 (5 bases). Trimming removed 2 bases at V and 2 bases at J, with 10 bases between. From germline, CDR1 is MNHEY and CDR2 SVGAGI. The CDR3 contains 14 residues. This chain's CDR3 is CASSYDSDTYEQYF. CDR3 nucleotide sequence: TGTGCCAGCAGTTACGACAGTGACACCTACGAGCAGTACTTC.

This clonotype has just a few counts. One end of the junction is discordant with germline, which a read error may explain. V gene TRBV29-1 combines with J gene TRBJ1-2; 7 positions agree with TRBD1. The CDR3 length is 12 residues. Germline V gene lookup returns CDR1 SQVTM and CDR2 ANQGSEA. In nucleotides, the CDR3 is TGCAGCGTGGAAGGGGACAGTAATGGCTACACCTTC. It translates to CSVEGDSNGYTF.

The J gene is TRBJ2-3, the V gene TRBV24-1; a weak D match, TRBD2 (5 bases). CDR1 is KGHDR, CDR2 SFDVKD, per germline. The CDR3 has 17 residues. With 1 base removed from V and 0 bases from J, the gap between germline ends came to 13 bases. In DNA, the CDR3 is TGTGCCACCAGTGATTTTCCGGCGGGCAATAGCACAGATACGCAGTATTTT. Its protein is CATSDFPAGNSTDTQYF.

This sequence joins TRBV9 and TRBJ2-7; D may be TRBD2 (5 bases). The ends were cut back, 3 bases at V and 1 base at J, with 8 bases in the middle. CDR3 length equals 13 residues. Germline CDR1 SGDLS, CDR2 YYNGEE. The CDR3 nucleotides are TGTGCCAGCAGCGACGAGGGTTCCTACGAGCAGTACTTC. Translation: CASSDEGSYEQYF.

The sample holds a few counts of this clonotype. The J gene is TRBJ2-5, the V gene TRBV2, with 10 bases identical to TRBD2. The CDR3 totals 15 residues. V was clipped by 8 bases and J by 5 bases; unmatched bases: 11. Germline values: CDR1 SNHLY, CDR2 FYNNEI. In DNA, the CDR3 is TGTGCCAGCGGAGAGAGCGGGGGGGCTAGTGAGACCCAGTACTTC. Protein: CASGESGGASETQYF.

The rearrangement joins TRBV2 to TRBJ2-1; D is undetermined. Trimming took off 5 bases at V and 3 bases at J, with 14 bases between the two ends. This CDR3 region has 15 residues. Germline CDR1 is SNHLY and CDR2 is FYNNEI. The CDR3 coding sequence is TGTGCCAGCAGTATGGACGGAGCTGACTACAATGAGCAGTTCTTC. Its translation: CASSMDGADYNEQFF.

This clonotype has only a few counts. The gene calls are TRBV10-3 and TRBJ2-7; D might be TRBD2 (6 bases). This CDR3 is built from 20 residues. Germline lookup yields CDR1 ENHRY and CDR2 SYGVKD. V was pared by 5 bases and J by 0 bases, with 29 bases between. This chain's CDR3 is CAISPSPRPGGTTHSYEQYF. The CDR3 DNA is TGTGCCATCAGTCCTTCCCCAAGGCCCGGAGGGACGACCCACTCCTACGAGCAGTACTTC.

This chain links TRBV20-1 with TRBJ2-7; D is ambiguous. This CDR3 has 13 residues. The germline CDR1 and CDR2 sequences are DFQATT and SNEGSKA (reference sequence). V shed 1 base and J shed 1 base, with 8 bases lying between them. CDR3 bases: TGCAGTGCTAGAGCTACCGATTCCTACGAGCAGTACTTC. Translating gives CSARATDSYEQYF.

A few counts support this clonotype. The rearrangement uses TRBV11-2 and TRBJ2-2, with D unclear. Trimming took off 4 bases at V and 3 bases at J, with 18 bases between the two ends. This CDR3 contains 17 residues. Germline V lookup: CDR1 SGHAT, CDR2 FQNNGV. CDR3 sequence: CASSSPEGGPYTGELFF. The CDR3 DNA reads as TGTGCCAGCAGCTCCCCCGAAGGTGGGCCCTACACCGGGGAGCTGTTTTTT. Full variable domain (rest looked up from reference TRBV11-2 and TRBJ2-2): EAGVAQSPRYKIIEKRQSVAFWCNPISGHATLYWYQQILGQGPKLLIQFQNNGVVDDSQLPKDRFSAERLKGVDSTLKIQPAKLEDSAVYLCASSSPEGGPYTGELFFGEGSRLTVL.

This clonotype was counted between two and nine times. This rearrangement joins TRBV12-3 or TRBV12-4 to TRBJ1-2; 7 bases match TRBD1. The trim removed 5 bases at V and 5 bases at J, leaving 11 bases unmatched. This CDR3 has 15 residues. The CDR3 loop reads CASSPLQTGFYGYTF. The CDR3 nucleotides read TGTGCCAGCAGTCCCCTCCAGACAGGGTTTTATGGCTACACCTTC.

The rearrangement joins TRBV5-1 to TRBJ2-2; D ambiguous. The germline gives CDR1 SGHRS, CDR2 YFSETQ. CDR3 length equals 13 residues. V was cut by 7 bases and J by 1 base, with 8 bases left in between. The DNA of the CDR3 is TGCGCCAGCCGATACAAGAACACCGGGGAGCTGTTTTTT. It specifies CASRYKNTGELFF.

In this sample, this clonotype turned up a few times. The chain employs TRBV5-1 and TRBJ2-1, with 9 bases lining up with TRBD2. CDR3 length equals 15 residues. Germline-derived CDR1 and CDR2 are SGHRS and YFSETQ. The V gene end was trimmed by 4 bases and the J gene end by 2 bases; junction bases not matched to a gene: 4. The DNA of the CDR3 is TGCGCCAGCAGCACCGGGACTAGCACCTACAATGAGCAGTTCTTC. Translating it yields CASSTGTSTYNEQFF.